The 5 T cell receptor beta chains reported below all come from one sample, sequenced in a study of blood T cell repertoires in COVID-19. Produced via immunoSEQ multiplex PCR; TCRdb's table is partial and in-frame only. This repertoire shows a few hundred thousand clones, approximately 88% found once; its top ten account for roughly 1.2%. The material sequenced was peripheral blood. Source of these receptors: a man aged 35 to 55 with acute or convalescent COVID-19.

The chain combines TRBV27 with TRBJ1-6; 7 positions agree with TRBD1. This CDR3 has 16 amino acids. CDR1 is MNHEY, CDR2 SMNVEV, per germline (reference sequence). The trim removed 6 bases at V and 9 bases at J, leaving 14 bases unmatched. CDR3 sequence: CASSYRPGTVFSPLHF. CDR3 nucleotides: TGTGCCAGCAGCTATCGGCCCGGGACAGTATTTTCACCCCTCCACTTT.

This clone has only a few counts. CDR3 coding DNA: TGTGCTAGTGGTTTCGGGACTAGCGGAGAGACCCAGTACTTC. Its protein product is CASGFGTSGETQYF. The chain has TRBV12-5 and TRBJ2-5; TRBD2 agrees at 11 bases. Germline CDR1 LGHNT, CDR2 FRNRAP. This CDR3 region has 14 residues. J was trimmed by 4 bases and V by 3 bases; bases with no gene match: 1.

The rearrangement joins TRBV5-5 to TRBJ2-7; 8 nucleotides line up with TRBD1. The CDR3 contains 16 residues. V gave up 1 base and J gave up 3 bases; unmatched junction bases: 9. Per germline, CDR1 SGHKS and CDR2 YYEKEE (reference sequence). This CDR3 is CASSLPLRRGHYEQYF. CDR3 DNA sequence: TGTGCCAGCAGCTTGCCCCTGCGCAGGGGGCACTACGAGCAGTACTTC.

This clone has a single count. V usage is TRBV6-5 and J usage is TRBJ1-1, with D possibly matching TRBD1 (6 bases). Germline V gene sequence: CDR1 MNHEY, CDR2 SVGAGI. The CDR3 extends over 14 amino acids. Trimming left V 7 bases short and J 4 bases short, with 16 bases between. DNA for the CDR3: TGTGCCAGCAACAAACAGGGATTGGGCACTGAAGCTTTCTTT. It codes for CASNKQGLGTEAFF.

V is TRBV15 and J is TRBJ2-5, with TRBD1 as a possible D gene (6 bases). Trimming removed 2 bases at V and 4 bases at J, with 11 bases between. Germline V gives CDR1 LNHNV, CDR2 YYDKDF (reference sequence). The CDR3 spans 14 residues. CDR3 DNA: TGTGCCACCAGCAGAACAGGGTCGGGAGAGACCCAGTACTTC. Translation: CATSRTGSGETQYF.